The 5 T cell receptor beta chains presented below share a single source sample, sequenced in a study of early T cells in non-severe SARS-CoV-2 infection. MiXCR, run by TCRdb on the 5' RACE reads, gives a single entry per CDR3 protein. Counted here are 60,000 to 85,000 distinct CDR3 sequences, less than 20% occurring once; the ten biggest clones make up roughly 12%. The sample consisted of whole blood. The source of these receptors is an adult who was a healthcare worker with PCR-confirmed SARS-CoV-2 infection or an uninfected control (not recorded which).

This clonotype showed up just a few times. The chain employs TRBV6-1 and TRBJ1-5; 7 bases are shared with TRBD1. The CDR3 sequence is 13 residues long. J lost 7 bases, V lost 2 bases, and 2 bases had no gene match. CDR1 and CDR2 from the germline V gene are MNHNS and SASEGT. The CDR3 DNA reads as TGTGCCAGCAGTGAACACAGGGGCCAGCCCCAGCATTTT. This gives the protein CASSEHRGQPQHF.

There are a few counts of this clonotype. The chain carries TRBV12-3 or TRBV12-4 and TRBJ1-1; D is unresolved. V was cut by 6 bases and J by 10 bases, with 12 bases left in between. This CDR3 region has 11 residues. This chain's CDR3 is CASRRQVGAFF. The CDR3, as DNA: TGTGCCAGCAGAAGACAAGTTGGAGCTTTCTTT.

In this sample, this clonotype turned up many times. Written as DNA, the CDR3 is TGTGCCATTGGGGACAGGGGTGATACGCAGTATTTT. Translating gives CAIGDRGDTQYF. The V and J genes are TRBV10-3 and TRBJ2-3; TRBD1 matches at 10 bases. This CDR3 is 12 amino acids long. The germline V gene encodes CDR1 ENHRY and CDR2 SYGVKD. V trimming: 9 bases; J trimming: 6 bases; junction bases outside the gene matches: 3.

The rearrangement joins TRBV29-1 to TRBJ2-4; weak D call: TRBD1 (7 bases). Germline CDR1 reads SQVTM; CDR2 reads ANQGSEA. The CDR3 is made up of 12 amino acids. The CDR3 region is CSGGTAKSIQYF. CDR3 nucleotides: TGCAGTGGGGGGACAGCCAAATCCATTCAGTACTTC.

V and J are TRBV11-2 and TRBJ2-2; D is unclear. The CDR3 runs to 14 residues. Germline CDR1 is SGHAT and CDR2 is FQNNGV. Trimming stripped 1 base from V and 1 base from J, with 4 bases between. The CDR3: CASSLGVNTGELFF. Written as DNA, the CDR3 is TGTGCCAGCAGCTTAGGTGTGAACACCGGGGAGCTGTTTTTT.